This TCR beta chain is drawn from a study of blood T cell repertoires in COVID-19. Study background: Samples representing acute and convalescent COVID-19 were sourced from the United States, Italy and Spain.

Method: immunoSEQ multiplex PCR; TCRdb's copy keeps in-frame clones and lacks some. The data show some 490,000 clones, with around 85% seen just once and approximately 8.3% held by the top ten. Recruitment covered about 26 US areas and drew participants whose ages spanned roughly 18 to 90 years. Resolution of symptoms, clearance, or two negative PCRs was present in recovered Cohort 3 donors. The CDR3 length is 14 residues. The ends lost 3 bases at V and 2 bases at J; junction bases unmatched: 3. The germline V gene encodes CDR1 MGHRA and CDR2 YSYEKL. The V gene is TRBV4-1, the J gene TRBJ1-2; 7 bases are shared with TRBD1. This TCR was recovered from a woman aged 60-75 years who had recovered from COVID-19. The sequenced sample was PBMCs or T cells enriched from blood (not recorded which). CDR3 in amino acids: CASSQGTANYGYTF. Here the CDR3 DNA reads TGCGCCAGCAGCCAGGGGACAGCAAACTATGGCTACACCTTC.